The clone carrying this T cell receptor beta chain was seen only a few times. TCRdb re-analysed the RT-PCR reads in MiXCR, keeping a single row per CDR3 protein. The repertoire includes some 960,000 distinct CDR3 sequences, more than 15% of them detected once, and approximately 5.9% sits in the top ten. Looked up from germline, CDR1 is DFQATT and CDR2 is SNEGSKA (reference sequence). The CDR3 covers 15 residues. J lost 1 base, V lost 5 bases, and 8 bases had no gene match. This entry comes from a study of patients and donors after allogeneic stem cell transplantation. This clonotype originated in a human donor who was either an allogeneic HSCT recipient or a stem cell or donor lymphocyte infusion donor (not recorded which). It is not recorded whose cells these are; they may come from a transplant donor. Sequencing was carried out using blood, either unsorted or a sorted T cell fraction (not recorded which). The chain combines TRBV20-1 with TRBJ2-7, with 10 bases fitting TRBD1. CDR3 coding DNA: TGCAGTGCTGACGACAGGGGGCGCGGGTCCTACGAGCAGTACTTC. Translating gives CSADDRGRGSYEQYF.